The clone carrying this T cell receptor (beta chain) has ten or more counts. Its cognate antigen is unknown. These data originate in a study of T cells after yellow fever vaccination. Overall study findings and caveats: Contamination of FACS-sorted repertoires by abundant clonotypes from the bulk population could occur. Boosting was followed by the reappearance of most primary-vaccination clones (about 96% CD4, about 90% CD8). Peak timing came faster in the weaker secondary response, day 5 versus 15.

TCR cDNA was made by 5'RACE template switching, adding a universal primer site and UMIs. Using its own MiXCR run on the 5' RACE reads, TCRdb lists one record per CDR3 protein. The table has some 320,000 distinct CDR3 sequences, over 4% seen once. CDR3 length: 14 amino acids. Germline loops: CDR1 SGHTA, CDR2 FQGNSA. Trimming pared 5 bases from V and 8 bases from J, leaving 16 bases between. This sequence was found in a man younger than 35 who received the YFV17D yellow fever vaccine. The rearrangement uses TRBV7-2 and TRBJ2-1; D might be TRBD2 (6 bases). The sample consisted of PBMCs, taken 5 days after the yellow fever booster vaccination. The CDR3 DNA reads TGTGCCAGCAGCCGCTCCGGGACTCCCGATGAGCAGTTCTTC. Amino acid sequence: CASSRSGTPDEQFF.